One and the same sample provided the 22 T cell receptor beta chains below, sequenced in a study of beta chain features in type 1 diabetes (dated 2018 in TCRdb). Beyond this particular receptor, the publication reports: Type 1 diabetes patients showed a moderate but significant shortening of TCRB CDR3 length in all four CD4+ subsets.

Antigen specificity for these receptors is unknown. The method behind the library was the immunoSEQ multiplex PCR assay. The High Capacity cDNA Reverse Transcription Kit was used to reverse transcribe all of the isolated RNA, meaning that expressed TCRB transcripts were what got sequenced. The source is immuneACCESS, and TCRdb retained only in-frame sequences with V and J called. Part of the clones is not carried over; for the studies checked, unresolved V genes explain less than half of this, and the remainder is unexplained. For this sample the table gives some 700,000 clones, of which roughly 13% were detected only once. The ten most abundant clones make up approximately 0.022% of the sample. The sample taken for sequencing was naive CD4+ T cells from blood. This specimen's cell subset or site label, per the study, means: true naive CD4+ T cells. The origin of the receptors is a man younger than 35 with type 1 diabetes.

The V gene is TRBV5-6, the J gene TRBJ2-1, with 9 bases lining up with TRBD1. The CDR3 sequence is 15 residues long. Germline V CDR1 and CDR2: SGHDT, YYEEEE. The V gene end was trimmed by 5 bases and the J gene end by 4 bases; junction bases not matched to a gene: 7. The DNA of the CDR3 is TGTGCCAGCAGGGCCGGGACAGGGAATTACAATGAGCAGTTCTTC. Its translation: CASRAGTGNYNEQFF.

This clone was observed a handful of times. V and J are TRBV2 and TRBJ1-2; 7 nucleotides align to TRBD1. The J segment lost 3 bases and the V segment lost 6 bases, leaving 10 bases of the junction unmatched. Germline V gene sequence: CDR1 SNHLY, CDR2 FYNNEI. This CDR3 region has 15 residues. CDR3 region: CASSLIEGTDYGYTF. The CDR3, as DNA: TGTGCCAGCAGCCTTATAGAGGGGACAGACTATGGCTACACCTTC.

This clone appeared a few times. V usage is TRBV29-1 and J usage is TRBJ1-2; D is uncertain. V was cut by 4 bases and J by 8 bases, with 14 bases left in between. CDR1 is SQVTM, CDR2 ANQGSEA, per germline. The CDR3 is made up of 12 amino acids. The CDR3 loop is CSVGGEGRGYTF. CDR3 coding DNA: TGCAGCGTTGGGGGAGAGGGCCGAGGCTACACCTTC.

This chain joins TRBV11-2 and TRBJ1-6; no definite D call. The V gene lost 2 bases and the J gene lost 9 bases, with 5 bases spanning the gap. CDR1 SGHAT and CDR2 FQNNGV come from the germline V gene. The CDR3 length is 12 residues. CDR3 region: CASSLLPSPLHF. Here the CDR3 DNA reads TGTGCCAGCAGCTTACTGCCTTCACCCCTCCACTTT.

The rearrangement joins TRBV28 to TRBJ2-5, with D possibly matching TRBD2 (5 bases). V dropped 5 bases and J dropped 4 bases, with 17 bases sitting between them. Germline V gene sequence: CDR1 MDHEN, CDR2 SYDVKM. The CDR3 has 15 amino acids. The CDR3 nucleotides are TGTGCCAGCAGTGTAGAACCCCTGGCGGGAGAGACCCAGTACTTC. It translates to CASSVEPLAGETQYF.

J is TRBJ2-7 and V is TRBV28; 8 bases line up with TRBD1. This CDR3 spans 13 amino acids. Trimming took 6 bases from V and 3 from J; bases not matched to a gene: 4. Germline lookup yields CDR1 MDHEN and CDR2 SYDVKM. CDR3 bases: TGTGCCAGCAGCCGGGGACAGGACTACGAGCAGTACTTC. Translating it yields CASSRGQDYEQYF.

This clone was seen more than once but under ten times. This chain connects TRBV21-1 to TRBJ2-5; the D call in the table, TRBD1, was not verified against the DNA. TRBV21-1 is described as a pseudogene. The CDR3 consists of 14 residues. The DNA for the CDR3 is TGTGCCAGCACCGTATTGGGGCTTTGGGAGACCCAGTACTTC. This encodes CASTVLGLWETQYF.

To note about this clone: The sample has other DNA sequences that encode this CDR3 too. This chain uses TRBV30 with TRBJ2-3; no clear D. Deletions cut 2 bases from V and 6 bases from J, with 9 bases between. Germline CDR1 is GTSNPN and CDR2 is SVGIG (reference sequence). The CDR3 is 12 amino acids. This CDR3 reads CAWSPSTDTQYF. DNA of the CDR3: TGTGCCTGGAGTCCCTCCACGGATACGCAGTATTTT.

V is TRBV18 and J is TRBJ1-2; 8 nucleotides align to TRBD1. The CDR3 spans 16 residues. The ends lost 3 bases at V and 1 base at J; junction bases unmatched: 7. Looked up from germline, CDR1 is KGHSH and CDR2 is LQKENI. CDR3 protein: CASSPLGQGNNYGYTF. CDR3 DNA: TGTGCCAGCTCACCCCTTGGACAGGGTAATAACTATGGCTACACCTTC.

There are a few counts of this clone. The same CDR3 also results from other DNA sequences found in this sample. The rearrangement joins TRBV28 to TRBJ1-4, with no clear D. Germline V gene data show CDR1 as MDHEN and CDR2 as SYDVKM. This CDR3 has 11 residues. Trimming cost V 2 bases and J 8 bases, with 3 bases left between them. The CDR3 spells CASSLQEKLFF. CDR3 nucleotides: TGTGCCAGCAGTTTACAAGAAAAACTGTTTTTT.

The chain couples TRBV18 to TRBJ2-7; D is possibly TRBD2 (5 bases). Trimming cost V 1 base and J 0 bases, with 10 bases left between them. The germline CDR1 and CDR2 sequences are KGHSH and LQKENI. The CDR3 contains 15 residues. The CDR3 sequence: CASSPRAESSYEQYF. CDR3 DNA: TGTGCCAGCTCACCACGAGCGGAATCCTCCTACGAGCAGTACTTC.

The chain is built from TRBV30 and TRBJ1-4; TRBD1 matches 9 bases. J was trimmed by 8 bases and V by 2 bases; bases with no gene match: 6. Germline V lookup: CDR1 GTSNPN, CDR2 SVGIG (reference sequence). The CDR3 consists of 14 residues. CDR3 sequence reads: CAWSTGGFMEKLFF. In nucleotides, the CDR3 is TGTGCCTGGAGTACAGGGGGCTTCATGGAAAAACTGTTTTTT.

This sequence joins TRBV10-3 and TRBJ2-7; D is unresolved. The CDR3 runs 15 residues. From germline, CDR1 is ENHRY and CDR2 SYGVKD. Trimming pared 0 bases from V and 2 bases from J, leaving 11 bases between. The CDR3 region is CAISESTRTAYEQYF. In DNA form, the CDR3 reads TGTGCCATCAGTGAGTCGACTCGTACGGCCTACGAGCAGTACTTC.

This clone came up a few times. The V gene is TRBV29-1, the J gene TRBJ1-1, with 9 positions matching TRBD1. CDR3 length: 14 residues. Germline V gene sequence: CDR1 SQVTM, CDR2 ANQGSEA. Unmatched junction bases numbered 4, after V lost 4 bases and J lost 1 base. The CDR3 sequence is CSVGGTGQNTEAFF. CDR3 in DNA: TGCAGCGTTGGGGGGACAGGGCAGAACACTGAAGCTTTCTTT.

The genes are TRBV5-4 and TRBJ1-1; D is undetermined. The CDR3 contains 13 residues. V shed 2 bases and J shed 2 bases, with 7 bases lying between them. CDR1 is SGHNT and CDR2 is YYREEE in the germline V gene (reference sequence). CDR3 coding DNA: TGTGCCAGCAGCTTCGGATCCAACACTGAAGCTTTCTTT. Protein product: CASSFGSNTEAFF.

Only a few counts were recorded for this clone. J is TRBJ1-2 and V is TRBV9; a possible D gene is TRBD1 (5 bases). V lost 3 bases to trimming and J lost 5 bases, with 11 bases between them. The CDR3 length is 13 residues. Germline-derived CDR1 and CDR2 are SGDLS and YYNGEE. For the CDR3, the DNA is TGTGCCAGCAGCGGACAGCCGAAGTATGGCTACACCTTC. Residues: CASSGQPKYGYTF.

This clone has just one count. In DNA, the CDR3 is TGTGCCAGCAGCGTAGTACAGGGGGCATGGGAGACCCAGTACTTC. It encodes CASSVVQGAWETQYF. The V gene is TRBV9, the J gene TRBJ2-5; 9 positions match TRBD1. Germline lookup yields CDR1 SGDLS and CDR2 YYNGEE. The V gene end was trimmed by 0 bases and the J gene end by 5 bases; junction bases not matched to a gene: 5. This CDR3 spans 15 amino acids.

This sequence joins TRBV6-6 and TRBJ2-3; D could derive from TRBD1 or TRBD2 (5 bases each). CDR3 length: 12 residues. The V end was cut by 5 bases, the J end by 4 bases, with 7 bases between. Germline CDR1 is MNHNY and CDR2 is SVGAGI (reference sequence). CDR3: CASSGGADTQYF. In DNA form, the CDR3 reads TGTGCCAGCAGTGGGGGAGCAGATACGCAGTATTTT.

The table lists this clone with a few counts. The rearrangement joins TRBV7-9 to TRBJ2-7; tentatively, D is TRBD2 (6 bases). This CDR3 contains 16 residues. CDR1 is SEHNR, CDR2 FQNEAQ, per germline (reference sequence). V was trimmed by 5 bases and J by 0 bases, leaving 17 bases between them. CDR3 sequence (DNA): TGTGCCAGCAGCCCCTTAGGCACCGGGAGCTCCTACGAGCAGTACTTC. Translated: CASSPLGTGSSYEQYF.

V is TRBV2 and J is TRBJ2-1; D gene ambiguous. CDR1 and CDR2 (germline): SNHLY, FYNNEI. V was trimmed by 8 bases and J by 5 bases, leaving 16 bases between them. CDR3 length: 14 residues. The DNA for the CDR3 is TGTGCCAGCGCGCGGTTCTTGGTGGACAATGAGCAGTTCTTC. Amino acids: CASARFLVDNEQFF. Based on the CDR3 plus reference TRBV2 and TRBJ2-1, the full variable domain is EPEVTQTPSHQVTQMGQEVILRCVPISNHLYFYWYRQILGQKVEFLVSFYNNEISEKSEIFDDQFSVERPDGSNFTLKIRSTKLEDSAMYFCASARFLVDNEQFFGPGTRLTVL.

V gene TRBV14 combines with J gene TRBJ2-2, with 8 bases matching TRBD1. Trimming cost V 0 bases and J 4 bases; bases outside gene matches: 10. This CDR3 has 18 amino acids. Germline assignment: CDR1 SGHDN and CDR2 FVKESK. DNA of the CDR3: TGTGCCAGCAGCCAAGACAGGGGGCGAGGTGGGATCACCGGGGAGCTGTTTTTT. Residues: CASSQDRGRGGITGELFF.

DNA of the CDR3: TGCGCCAGCAGTTCGAGAGGACTGGGGGCGGAAGAGCAGTACTTC. Translated, it gives CASSSRGLGAEEQYF. This chain links TRBV5-1 with TRBJ2-7; D is possibly TRBD1 (6 bases). The CDR3 is 15 amino acids. CDR1 is SGHRS and CDR2 is YFSETQ in the germline V gene. The V end lost 5 bases, the J end lost 7 bases, and 22 bases lay between the germline ends.